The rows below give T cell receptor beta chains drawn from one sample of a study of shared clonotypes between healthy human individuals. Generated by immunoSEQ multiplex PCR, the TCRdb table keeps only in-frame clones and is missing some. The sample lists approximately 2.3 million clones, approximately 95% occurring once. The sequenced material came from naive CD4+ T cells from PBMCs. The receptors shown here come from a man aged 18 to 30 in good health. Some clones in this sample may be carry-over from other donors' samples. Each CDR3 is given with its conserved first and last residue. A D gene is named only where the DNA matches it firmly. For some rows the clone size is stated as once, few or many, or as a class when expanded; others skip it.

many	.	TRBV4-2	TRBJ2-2	CASSQVAQTGTGELFF	TGTGCCAGCAGCCAAGTGGCCCAAACGGGGACCGGGGAGCTGTTTTTT
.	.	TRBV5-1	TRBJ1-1	CASSTLDTEAFF	TGCGCCAGCAGCACCCTGGACACTGAAGCTTTCTTT
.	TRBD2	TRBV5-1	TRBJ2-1	CASSSTLAGVVGEQFF	TGCGCCAGCAGCTCGACCCTAGCGGGAGTGGTCGGTGAGCAGTTCTTC
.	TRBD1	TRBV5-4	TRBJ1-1	CASSSLVEGASAFF	TGTGCCAGCAGCTCCCTGGTGGAGGGGGCAAGTGCTTTCTTT
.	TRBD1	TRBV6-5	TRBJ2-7	CASRQGGLAYEQYF	TGTGCCAGCAGACAGGGGGGATTAGCCTACGAGCAGTACTTC
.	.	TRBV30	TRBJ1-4	CAWSVEGEKLFF	TGTGCCTGGAGTGTAGAGGGTGAAAAACTGTTTTTT
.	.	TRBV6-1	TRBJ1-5	CASSEFLPEKRKPQHF	TGTGCCAGCAGTGAATTTCTTCCTGAGAAACGCAAGCCCCAGCATTTT
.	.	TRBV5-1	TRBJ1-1	CASSLELRDEAFF	TGCGCCAGCAGCTTGGAATTGCGGGATGAAGCTTTCTTT
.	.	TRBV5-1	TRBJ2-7	CASNQVGDSLTYEQYF	TGCGCCAGCAATCAAGTCGGGGACTCTTTAACCTACGAGCAGTACTTC
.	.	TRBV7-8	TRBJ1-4	CASSLGTGGEKLFF	TGTGCCAGCAGCTTAGGGACGGGAGGGGAAAAACTGTTTTTT
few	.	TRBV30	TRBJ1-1	CAWSPYGNTEAFF	TGTGCCTGGAGTCCCTACGGGAACACTGAAGCTTTCTTT
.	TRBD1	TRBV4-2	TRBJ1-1	CASSQEGQWVGEAFF	TGTGCCAGCAGCCAAGAGGGACAGTGGGTCGGGGAAGCTTTCTTT
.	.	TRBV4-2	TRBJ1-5	CASSQTNQPQHF	TGTGCCAGCAGCCAGACCAATCAGCCCCAGCATTTT
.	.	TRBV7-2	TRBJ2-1	CASSPRVYNEQFF	TGTGCCAGCAGCCCTAGGGTGTACAATGAGCAGTTCTTC
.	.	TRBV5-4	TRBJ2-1	CASSLGGGHSYNEQFF	TGTGCCAGCAGCTTGGGAGGCGGCCACTCCTACAATGAGCAGTTCTTC
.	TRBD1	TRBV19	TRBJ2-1	CASKRDSRGTSSYNEQFF	TGTGCCAGCAAAAGGGACAGTAGAGGAACGAGCTCCTACAATGAGCAGTTCTTC
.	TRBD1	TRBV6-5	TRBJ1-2	CASSYWGTGNYGYTF	TGTGCCAGCAGTTACTGGGGGACAGGAAACTATGGCTACACCTTC
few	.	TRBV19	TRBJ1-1	CASHTIDNLNTEAFF	TGTGCCAGCCATACAATCGACAATCTGAACACTGAAGCTTTCTTT
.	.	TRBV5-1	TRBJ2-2	CASSSGAAGILPGELFF	TGCGCCAGCAGCTCAGGGGCGGCGGGTATCCTCCCCGGGGAGCTGTTTTTT
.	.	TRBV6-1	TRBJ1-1	CASSEVGGRTEAFF	TGTGCCAGCAGTGAAGTGGGAGGTCGCACTGAAGCTTTCTTT
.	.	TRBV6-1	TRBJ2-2	CASSVYVVHTGELFF	TGTGCCAGCAGTGTGTATGTGGTTCACACCGGGGAGCTGTTTTTT
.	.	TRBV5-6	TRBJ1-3	CASSSGQRNTIYF	TGTGCCAGCAGCTCCGGACAGCGAAACACCATATATTTT
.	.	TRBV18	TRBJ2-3	CASSPAPSTDTQYF	TGTGCCAGCTCACCGGCTCCTAGCACAGATACGCAGTATTTT
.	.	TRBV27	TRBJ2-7	CASSRNTGGGFREQYF	TGTGCCAGCAGTCGTAACACAGGGGGGGGTTTTCGGGAGCAGTACTTC
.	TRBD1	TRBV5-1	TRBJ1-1	CASSFTGTGDTEAFF	TGCGCCAGCAGCTTTACCGGGACAGGGGACACTGAAGCTTTCTTT
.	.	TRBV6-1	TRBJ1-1	CASRPLQGHTEAFF	TGTGCCAGCAGACCGCTACAGGGCCACACTGAAGCTTTCTTT
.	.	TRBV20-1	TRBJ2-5	CSAEGPETQYF	TGCAGTGCAGAGGGACCAGAGACCCAGTACTTC
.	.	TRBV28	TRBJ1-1	CASIPGAFREKAFF	TGTGCCAGCATTCCCGGAGCATTCCGTGAAAAAGCTTTCTTT
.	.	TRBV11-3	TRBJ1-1	CASSLARNTEAFF	TGTGCCAGCAGCTTAGCCAGGAACACTGAAGCTTTCTTT
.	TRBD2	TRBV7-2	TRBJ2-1	CASSSQGLAGVHEQFF	TGTGCCAGCAGCTCACAGGGACTAGCGGGAGTGCATGAGCAGTTCTTC
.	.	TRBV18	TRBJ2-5	CASSPNQETQYF	TGTGCCAGCTCGCCCAACCAAGAGACCCAGTACTTC
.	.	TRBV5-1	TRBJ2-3	CASSSLGGKRGGTDTQYF	TGCGCCAGCAGCTCGTTAGGGGGGAAGCGCGGAGGCACAGATACGCAGTATTTT
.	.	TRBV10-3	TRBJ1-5	CAISPRGGDQPQHF	TGTGCCATCAGTCCCAGGGGTGGCGATCAGCCCCAGCATTTT
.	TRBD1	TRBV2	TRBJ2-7	CASITGGTYEQYF	TGTGCCAGCATTACAGGGGGGACCTACGAGCAGTACTTC
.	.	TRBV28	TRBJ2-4	CASSLKGMIKNIQYF	TGTGCCAGCAGTTTGAAGGGGATGATCAAAAACATTCAGTACTTC
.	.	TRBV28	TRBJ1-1	CASSLARTGNTEAFF	TGTGCCAGCAGTTTAGCCCGCACAGGGAACACTGAAGCTTTCTTT
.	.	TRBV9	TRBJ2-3	CASSQGSRGPDTQYF	TGTGCCAGCAGCCAGGGGTCACGGGGCCCAGATACGCAGTATTTT
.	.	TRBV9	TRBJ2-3	CASSVLAGQDTQYF	TGTGCCAGCAGCGTATTGGCGGGGCAAGATACGCAGTATTTT
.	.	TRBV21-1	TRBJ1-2	CASSKVSWRPGYTF	TGTGCCAGCAGCAAAGTAAGTTGGCGCCCGGGCTACACCTTC
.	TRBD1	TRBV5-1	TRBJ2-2	CASSVGGPNTGELFF	TGCGCCAGCAGCGTAGGGGGCCCGAACACCGGGGAGCTGTTTTTT
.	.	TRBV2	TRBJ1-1	CASSERNSLNTEAFF	TGTGCCAGCAGTGAACGAAACAGCTTGAACACTGAAGCTTTCTTT
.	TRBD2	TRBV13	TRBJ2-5	CASSPPAGEGRETQYF	TGTGCCAGCAGCCCCCCGGCGGGGGAGGGGCGAGAGACCCAGTACTTC
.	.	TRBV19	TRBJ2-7	CASNEGGEQYF	TGTGCCAGTAACGAGGGGGGAGAGCAGTACTTC
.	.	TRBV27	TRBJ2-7	CASSRRVDTTYEQYF	TGTGCCAGCAGTAGGAGAGTTGACACGACATACGAGCAGTACTTC
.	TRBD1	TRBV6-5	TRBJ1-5	CASSPGTGSNQPQHF	TGTGCCAGCAGTCCCGGGACAGGTAGCAATCAGCCCCAGCATTTT
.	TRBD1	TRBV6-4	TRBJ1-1	CASRRDRANTEAFF	TGTGCCAGCCGAAGGGACAGGGCGAACACTGAAGCTTTCTTT
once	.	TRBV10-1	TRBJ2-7	CASRGVKSSYEQYF	TGCGCCAGCAGGGGGGTGAAATCCTCCTACGAGCAGTACTTC
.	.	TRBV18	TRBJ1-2	CASSPPSQNGYTF	TGTGCCAGCTCACCTCCCAGCCAGAATGGCTACACCTTC